These 27 T cell receptor beta chains share one sample of origin, sequenced in a study of tumor-infiltrating lymphocytes in oesophageal squamous cell carcinoma. TCRdb redid the calling of the PCR reads with MiXCR, one entry per CDR3 protein. The sample comprises around 19,000 distinct CDR3 sequences, about 46% of which are singletons, and about 44% rests with the top ten. The sequenced material came from normal esophageal tissue next to the tumor. These receptors came from a female donor with esophageal squamous cell carcinoma.

The chain combines TRBV28 with TRBJ2-4; maybe TRBD2 (6 bases). The DNA end favors TRBJ2-7, so the J call may be wrong. The CDR3 is 15 residues long. Germline assignment: CDR1 MDHEN and CDR2 SYDVKM. The CDR3 DNA is TGTGCCAGCATTGGCAGGGAGGCTGCTGCAGACGAGCAGTACTTC. Protein sequence: CASIGREAAADEQYF.

The chain employs TRBV6-8 and TRBJ2-3; 13 bases line up with TRBD2. V dropped 6 bases and J dropped 4; count of bases not matched to a gene: 13. The CDR3 has 18 residues. From germline, CDR1 is MNHGY and CDR2 SAAAGT. The DNA of the CDR3 is TGTGCCAGCAGGTCCTTCAGGACTAGCGGGAGAGGCGCAGATACGCAGTATTTT. This encodes CASRSFRTSGRGADTQYF.

By sample fraction, this clonotype is medium-sized (0.01 to 0.1%). V is TRBV12-3 or TRBV12-4 and J is TRBJ2-1; D is undetermined. V shed 2 bases and J shed 0 bases, with 5 bases lying between them. CDR3 length: 14 residues. CDR3 in amino acids: CASSLRSSYNEQFF. The DNA for the CDR3 is TGTGCCAGCAGTTTACGGAGCTCCTACAATGAGCAGTTCTTC.

This sequence joins TRBV23-1 and TRBJ2-7; perhaps TRBD1 as D (5 bases). TRBV23-1 is recorded as an ORF, its role being uncertain. Trimming took 0 bases from V and 7 from J, leaving 19 bases between them. The CDR3 spans 16 residues. The CDR3 DNA reads as TGCGCCAGCAGTCAATCGTCGGCAGGGCCTAATGGGGAGCAGTACTTC. It yields the protein CASSQSSAGPNGEQYF.

The chain joins TRBV7-3 to TRBJ2-1, with D perhaps TRBD1 (6 bases). This CDR3 is 14 amino acids long. Trimming left V 8 bases short and J 6 bases short, with 17 bases between. Germline loops: CDR1 SGHTA, CDR2 FQGTGA. The CDR3 reads CASQGLEGGNEQFF. CDR3 in DNA: TGTGCCAGCCAAGGGCTAGAAGGGGGCAATGAGCAGTTCTTC.

The rearrangement joins TRBV24-1 to TRBJ1-1, with 7 bases aligning to TRBD1. CDR3 length equals 13 residues. The germline gives CDR1 KGHDR, CDR2 SFDVKD. Trimming at V came to 5 bases and at J to 5 bases, leaving 4 bases not matched to a gene. The CDR3 reads CATSGGGRTEAFF. CDR3 DNA: TGTGCCACCAGTGGAGGGGGCAGGACTGAAGCTTTCTTT.

The DNA for the CDR3 is TGTGCCAGCAGCCAAGATGCCCCCTTTGGGAGCGGGGTCTCCTACGAGCAGTACTTC. Its protein is CASSQDAPFGSGVSYEQYF. The chain has TRBV14 and TRBJ2-3, with 7 bases lining up with TRBD2. The J call may be mistaken, given a closer DNA end match to TRBJ2-7. Germline V gives CDR1 SGHDN, CDR2 FVKESK. The CDR3 has 19 residues.

The gene calls are TRBV7-2 and TRBJ2-3, with 12 bases matching TRBD2. The DNA end lines up better with TRBJ2-2; the J call may be wrong. This CDR3 comprises 17 residues. Germline V gene sequence: CDR1 SGHTA, CDR2 FQGNSA. CDR3 protein: CASSFLSSGRGAGELFF. CDR3 DNA: TGTGCCAGCAGCTTCTTATCTAGCGGGAGGGGCGCGGGGGAGCTGTTTTTT.

V gene TRBV6-1 combines with J gene TRBJ1-2; D perhaps matches TRBD1 (5 bases). V was clipped by 7 bases and J by 3 bases, with 21 bases between them. This CDR3 has 16 residues. Germline V lookup: CDR1 MNHNS, CDR2 SASEGT. This chain's CDR3 is CASNPRGSGGDYGYTF. The CDR3 DNA follows: TGTGCCAGCAACCCTAGGGGATCCGGGGGTGACTATGGCTACACCTTC.

Note on this clonotype: Because it lacks the conserved phenylalanine or tryptophan at the end, this CDR3 is likely a read error. No DNA is shown, since the ends of the CDR3 on it are uncertain; the CDR3 is the one TCRdb lists. This chain connects TRBV7-3 to TRBJ2-1; the D call TRBD1 from the table was never checked on the DNA. The germline V gene encodes CDR1 SGHTA and CDR2 FQGTGA. The CDR3 length equals 17 residues, ends included. The CDR3: CASSLGQAPNYGYTFGS.

The rearrangement links TRBV25-1 to TRBJ2-1; either TRBD1 or TRBD2 may fit D (5 bases each). CDR1 MGHDK and CDR2 SYGVNS come from the germline V gene. There are 18 residues in the CDR3. Trimming pared 6 bases from V and 0 bases from J, leaving 21 bases between. The CDR3 loop is CASRPNLGPTDSYNEQFF. In DNA, the CDR3 is TGTGCCAGCAGACCAAATTTGGGACCTACCGACTCCTACAATGAGCAGTTCTTC.

This clonotype was recorded many times. J is TRBJ1-1 and V is TRBV6-1; possible D gene TRBD1, 6 bases. Trimming cost V 7 bases and J 5 bases, with 17 bases left between them. The CDR3 runs to 14 residues. Germline V lookup: CDR1 MNHNS, CDR2 SASEGT. The CDR3 DNA reads TGTGCCAGCAAAAGTAGGGGGGGGAAAACTGAAGCTTTCTTT. This gives the protein CASKSRGGKTEAFF.

This clonotype showed up many times. The rearrangement links TRBV6-1 to TRBJ2-2; D remains unclear. The CDR3 has 13 amino acids. Germline V gene lookup returns CDR1 MNHNS and CDR2 SASEGT. The V end was cut by 9 bases, the J end by 2 bases, with 10 bases between. The CDR3 protein is CASWRFNTGELFF. The DNA of the CDR3 is TGTGCCAGTTGGAGATTTAACACCGGGGAGCTGTTTTTT.

This clonotype counts as medium-sized (0.01 to 0.1%). This rearrangement joins TRBV7-2 to TRBJ1-5; the D gene is possibly TRBD1 (5 bases). Trimming shortened V by 3 bases and J by 8 bases, and 17 bases separated the two germline ends. The germline gives CDR1 SGHTA, CDR2 FQGNSA. This CDR3 contains 15 residues. The CDR3 is CASSLGPRYLEPQHF. For the CDR3, the DNA is TGTGCCAGCAGCTTGGGGCCCCGCTACTTAGAGCCCCAGCATTTT.

Concerning this clonotype: A junction end diverges from the germline sequence, so it may reflect a read error. The V call is TRBV7-2, the J call TRBJ2-1; D may be TRBD2 (6 bases). CDR3 length equals 14 residues. CDR1 and CDR2 (germline): SGHTA, FQGNSA. CDR3 sequence (DNA): TGTGCCAGCAGCTTGTCCACTTTAACCCGGGGGTTGTACTTC. Its protein is CASSLSTLTRGLYF.

The V and J genes are TRBV27 and TRBJ1-3; no reliable D call. CDR1 MNHEY and CDR2 SMNVEV come from the germline V gene (reference sequence). Trimming left V 0 bases short and J 0 bases short, with 6 bases between. The CDR3 totals 15 residues. The CDR3, as DNA: TGTGCCAGCAGTTTATCCGGTTACTCTGGAAACACCATATATTTT. This sequence encodes CASSLSGYSGNTIYF.

This clonotype is a singleton in its sample. A single base separates this from a much larger clone, so it may be a read error. The chain uses TRBV4-1 and TRBJ2-5, with 9 bases aligning to TRBD2. Per germline, CDR1 MGHRA and CDR2 YSYEKL. There are 14 residues in the CDR3. CDR3 protein: CASSQVGGRVEQYF. The CDR3 nucleotides are TGTGCCAGCAGCCAAGTGGGCGGGAGGGTTGAGCAGTACTTC.

CDR3 nucleotide sequence: TGTGCCAGCAGTTTTTGGACCTTTAATGAGCAGTTCTTC. Translation: CASSFWTFNEQFF. V and J are TRBV12-3 or TRBV12-4 and TRBJ2-5, with unresolved D. The J call is in doubt because the DNA end fits TRBJ2-1 better. This CDR3 is built from 13 residues.

CDR3: CAIRDGEGANVLTF. For the CDR3, the DNA is TGTGCTATCAGGGATGGTGAGGGGGCCAACGTCCTGACTTTC. This rearrangement joins TRBV7-6 to TRBJ2-6; D might be TRBD1 (5 bases). CDR3 length: 14 residues. Per germline, CDR1 SGHVS and CDR2 FNYEAQ.

The gene calls are TRBV19 and TRBJ1-5; no clear D gene. Trimming cost V 5 bases and J 3 bases, with 8 bases left between them. Looked up from germline, CDR1 is LNHDA and CDR2 is SQIVND (reference sequence). The CDR3 totals 13 residues. In DNA, the CDR3 is TGTGCCAGTAGTGGGAACAACAATCAGCCCCAGCATTTT. This encodes CASSGNNNQPQHF.

In this sample, this clonotype turned up a few times. This chain links TRBV7-2 with TRBJ2-5, with D tentatively TRBD2 (7 bases). Trimming cost V 3 bases and J 5 bases, with 16 bases left between them. The length of the CDR3 is 15 residues. Germline-derived CDR1 and CDR2 are SGHTA and FQGNSA. The CDR3 bases are TGTGCCAGCAGCTTGGTCAGAGGGGGAGGGGAGACCCAGTACTTC. As protein: CASSLVRGGGETQYF.

To note about this clonotype: It is likely a read error, because the conserved phenylalanine at the end of the CDR3 is missing. The V call is TRBV7-8, the J call TRBJ2-7; TRBD1 agrees at 8 bases. V lost 0 bases and J lost 6; bases outside the gene matches: 4. The CDR3 is 14 residues long. The germline gives CDR1 SGHVS, CDR2 FQNEAQ. CDR3 amino acids: CASSLAQGGAEQYI. As DNA, the CDR3 is TGTGCCAGCAGCTTAGCACAGGGGGGTGCCGAGCAGTACATC.

The chain is built from TRBV7-2 and TRBJ1-5; no firm D call. The germline V gene has CDR1 SGHTA and CDR2 FQGNSA. The V gene lost 4 bases and the J gene lost 0 bases, with 7 bases spanning the gap. The length of the CDR3 is 14 residues. The chain's CDR3 is CASSSFYSNQPQHF. The CDR3 DNA reads as TGTGCCAGCAGCTCCTTCTATAGCAATCAGCCCCAGCATTTT.

The chain uses TRBV5-1 and TRBJ2-5, with 8 bases identical to TRBD2. The germline CDR1 and CDR2 sequences are SGHRS and YFSETQ. V was pared by 0 bases and J by 3 bases, with 4 bases of the junction left unmatched. This CDR3 has 15 amino acids. CDR3 sequence (DNA): TGCGCCAGCAGCTTGGTCGGGGGGGCCAAAGAGACCCAGTACTTC. Residues: CASSLVGGAKETQYF.

In this sample, this clonotype turned up many times. The chain carries TRBV6-1 and TRBJ2-4; the D call may be TRBD1 or TRBD2 (5 bases each). This CDR3 contains 18 residues. The germline V and J ends were trimmed by 5 bases and 6 bases, with 26 bases remaining between them. Germline lookup yields CDR1 MNHNS and CDR2 SASEGT. CDR3 nucleotide sequence: TGTGCCAGCAGTCGAGACCAAATTCAGGGTCCTGGGGGAAACATTCAGTACTTC. Its protein is CASSRDQIQGPGGNIQYF.

J is TRBJ2-5 and V is TRBV7-3; the match to TRBD2 covers 10 bases. The J call may not be correct, given that the DNA end is closer to TRBJ2-1. The CDR3 loop spans 15 amino acids. From germline, CDR1 is SGHTA and CDR2 FQGTGA. The CDR3 spells CASSQAGGPGYEQFF. Here the CDR3 DNA reads TGTGCCAGCAGCCAAGCGGGAGGGCCGGGGTATGAGCAGTTCTTC.

This clonotype counts as medium-sized. This chain connects TRBV7-8 to TRBJ2-7, with TRBD1 matching over 7 bases. The V gene end was trimmed by 5 bases and the J gene end by 2 bases; junction bases not matched to a gene: 6. CDR3 length: 14 amino acids. Germline V gene sequence: CDR1 SGHVS, CDR2 FQNEAQ. CDR3 amino acids: CASSPWTGPYEQYF. CDR3 in DNA: TGTGCCAGCAGCCCATGGACAGGACCCTACGAGCAGTACTTC.